This TCR beta chain was recovered during a study of graft-versus-host responses after intestinal transplantation. Looking at the study overall: Each of the recipients got a multivisceral, liver-intestinal, or isolated intestinal transplant. Study-wide results and limits: GvH clones occurred in recipient marrow; some first appeared in ileum or blood.

Concerning this clone itself: The antigen is undetermined.

The repertoire was sequenced with immunoSEQ multiplex PCR; TCRdb's copy has only in-frame clones and lacks some. The data show 85,000 to 90,000 clones, about 90% seen once. V lost 7 bases, J lost 2 bases, and 8 bases stayed unmatched. This CDR3 is 15 amino acids long. Germline values: CDR1 SNHLY, CDR2 FYNNEI. The rearrangement links TRBV2 to TRBJ2-3; TRBD1 agrees at 8 bases. This TCR was recovered from a human donor who received an intestinal transplant. The input for sequencing was unstimulated CD4+ T cells sorted from spleen or lymph node cells, taken before intestinal transplant. DNA of the CDR3: TGTGCCAGCATAAGCAGGGGGCTTTCCACAGATACGCAGTATTTT. Translation: CASISRGLSTDTQYF.